The 27 T cell receptor beta chains given below trace back to one sample, sequenced in a study of blood T cell repertoires in COVID-19. The protocol was immunoSEQ multiplex PCR, while the TCRdb copy is restricted to in-frame clones and leaves out a portion. The sample gives some 58,000 clones, approximately 88% of which show up once; around 3.5% is in the top ten. What was sequenced was peripheral blood. The receptors shown here come from a human donor in a cohort sampled during active COVID-19.

The V and J genes are TRBV5-1 and TRBJ2-5; 8 bases match TRBD1. The CDR3 is 15 amino acids. Trimming at V came to 3 bases and at J to 2 bases, leaving 6 bases not matched to a gene. The germline V gene has CDR1 SGHRS and CDR2 YFSETQ. The CDR3 DNA reads as TGCGCCAGCAGCTCCGGACAGGGCCCTCAAGAGACCCAGTACTTC. This translates into CASSSGQGPQETQYF.

The chain uses TRBV13 and TRBJ2-7; TRBD2 agrees at 8 bases. The CDR3 extends over 15 amino acids. Trimming cost V 4 bases and J 4 bases; bases outside gene matches: 9. CDR1 is PRHDT, CDR2 FYEKMQ, per germline (reference sequence). CDR3 sequence: CASSSAAGVRYEQYF. DNA of the CDR3: TGTGCCAGCAGCTCCGCAGCGGGGGTAAGGTACGAGCAGTACTTC.

The CDR3, as DNA: TGCGCCAGCACACCCGGACAGGGGGCTCCTGGAAACACCATATATTTT. Residues: CASTPGQGAPGNTIYF. V is TRBV5-1 and J is TRBJ1-3, with 11 positions matching TRBD1. Trimming at V came to 6 bases and at J to 2 bases, leaving 7 bases not matched to a gene. The CDR3 runs 16 residues. The germline CDR1 and CDR2 sequences are SGHRS and YFSETQ.

The rearrangement uses TRBV6-5 and TRBJ1-1; 8 bases align to TRBD1. After removal of 5 bases from V and 7 bases from J, the junction contained 9 bases not matched to a gene. This CDR3 region has 14 residues. Germline CDR1 reads MNHEY; CDR2 reads SVGAGI. The CDR3, as DNA: TGTGCCAGCAGTCCCCGACAGGGGCTGGGTGAAGCTTTCTTT. This codes for CASSPRQGLGEAFF.

The rearrangement uses TRBV11-3 and TRBJ2-1; 15 bases align to TRBD2. The J segment lost 8 bases and the V segment lost 5 bases, leaving 4 bases of the junction unmatched. Germline CDR1 reads SGHNT; CDR2 reads YENEEA. This CDR3 has 15 amino acids. The CDR3 reads CASSGLAGGRHEQFF. CDR3 nucleotides: TGTGCCAGCAGCGGACTAGCGGGGGGGCGACATGAGCAGTTCTTC.

The V call is TRBV5-8, the J call TRBJ2-7; 13 nucleotides agree with TRBD2. The V and J ends lost 4 bases and 6 bases, in that order; junction bases with no gene match: 10. The germline gives CDR1 SGHTS, CDR2 YDEGEE. This CDR3 region has 16 residues. The CDR3 DNA follows: TGTGCCAGCAGCCCGGGACCGGGACTAGCGGGATTCGAGCAGTACTTC. It encodes CASSPGPGLAGFEQYF.

The chain employs TRBV6-5 and TRBJ2-5; possible D gene TRBD2, 7 bases. The CDR3 contains 12 residues. Germline CDR1 MNHEY, CDR2 SVGAGI. The V end was cut by 7 bases, the J end by 5 bases, with 11 bases between. The CDR3 coding sequence is TGTGCCAGCAAGAGGGGGGGCGAGACCCAGTACTTC. Amino acids: CASKRGGETQYF.

This chain joins TRBV23-1 and TRBJ1-1, with 9 bases fitting TRBD1. TRBV23-1 is an ORF, with its function uncertain. V shed 7 bases and J 2 bases; nucleotides not matched to a gene: 26. This CDR3 is 21 amino acids long. The CDR3: CASIQAPVQRGTGTINTEAFF. CDR3 coding DNA: TGCGCCAGCATCCAAGCTCCGGTGCAACGCGGGACAGGGACCATCAACACTGAAGCTTTCTTT.

The rearrangement joins TRBV19 to TRBJ1-5, with 9 bases aligning to TRBD1. Per the germline V gene, CDR1 is LNHDA and CDR2 is SQIVND (reference sequence). The CDR3 is 17 amino acids. V lost 6 bases to trimming and J lost 1 base; unmatched junction nucleotides: 10. CDR3 DNA sequence: TGTGCCAGTAGCGCAACAGGGGGCCCTTTGAGCAATCAGCCCCAGCATTTT. Translating gives CASSATGGPLSNQPQHF.

The chain is built from TRBV9 and TRBJ2-1; TRBD2 matches at 14 bases. CDR3 length: 15 residues. The trim removed 2 bases at V and 7 bases at J, leaving 2 bases unmatched. Germline assignment: CDR1 SGDLS and CDR2 YYNGEE. The CDR3 nucleotides are TGTGCCAGCAGCGTGGGGACTAGCGGGAGTAATGAGCAGTTCTTC. This translates into CASSVGTSGSNEQFF.

This clone has only one observation. DNA for the CDR3: TGTGCCAGCAGCTCCCTCGGGGTAGCGGGAGACCAAGAGACCCAGTACTTC. The encoded protein is CASSSLGVAGDQETQYF. V and J are TRBV7-2 and TRBJ2-5, with 9 bases that match TRBD2. CDR3 length: 17 amino acids. Germline trimming cut 4 bases from V and 0 bases from J; bases unmatched to any gene: 9. Per germline, CDR1 SGHTA and CDR2 FQGNSA. The full variable domain, with the rest looked up from reference TRBV7-2 and TRBJ2-5, is GAGVSQSPSNKVTEKGKDVELRCDPISGHTALYWYRQSLGQGLEFLIYFQGNSAPDKSGLPSDRFSAERTGGSVSTLTIQRTQQEDSAVYLCASSSLGVAGDQETQYFGPGTRLLVL.

The chain joins TRBV19 to TRBJ2-7; weak D call: TRBD2 (5 bases). Trimming left V 3 bases short and J 3 bases short, with 12 bases between. This CDR3 contains 14 residues. CDR1 and CDR2 (germline): LNHDA, SQIVND (reference sequence). The DNA for the CDR3 is TGTGCCAGTAGTATTTCGGGATATTTCTACGAGCAGTACTTC. Its translation is CASSISGYFYEQYF.

V gene TRBV25-1 combines with J gene TRBJ1-5, with D unresolved. The V and J ends lost 3 bases and 2 bases respectively, with 5 bases between them. The CDR3 spans 13 residues. Germline CDR1 and CDR2: MGHDK and SYGVNS. CDR3 region: CASSESGNQPQHF. The CDR3 nucleotides read TGTGCCAGCAGTGAGTCAGGCAATCAGCCCCAGCATTTT. Looking up the rest from reference TRBV25-1 and TRBJ1-5 gives the full variable domain: EADIYQTPRYLVIGTGKKITLECSQTMGHDKMYWYQQDPGMELHLIHYSYGVNSTEKGDLSSESTVSRIRTEHFPLTLESARPSHTSQYLCASSESGNQPQHFGDGTRLSIL.

The V call is TRBV2, the J call TRBJ1-1; 7 bases align to TRBD1. Trimming at V came to 4 bases and at J to 4 bases, leaving 3 bases not matched to a gene. The CDR3 is 13 amino acids. CDR1 and CDR2 (germline): SNHLY, FYNNEI. CDR3 coding DNA: TGTGCCAGCAGTGCTAACAGGGGCACTGAAGCTTTCTTT. It is translated as CASSANRGTEAFF.

This chain links TRBV24-1 with TRBJ2-2; 7 bases match TRBD1. With 5 bases clipped from V and 6 bases from J, the junction kept 5 bases outside the gene matches. CDR3 length: 14 residues. Germline assignment: CDR1 KGHDR and CDR2 SFDVKD. In nucleotides, the CDR3 is TGTGCCACCAGTGCGACAGGGTCGGCCGGGGAGCTGTTTTTT. Translation: CATSATGSAGELFF.

This rearrangement joins TRBV27 to TRBJ2-7, with 10 bases identical to TRBD1. Germline V CDR1 and CDR2: MNHEY, SMNVEV (reference sequence). J was trimmed by 7 bases and V by 5 bases; bases with no gene match: 11. This CDR3 comprises 15 residues. The CDR3 loop reads CASSRAGTGAREQYF. CDR3 bases: TGTGCCAGCAGTCGCGCCGGGACAGGGGCGCGAGAGCAGTACTTC.

Of note for this clone: Germline and junction disagree at one end, which may indicate a read error. This chain links TRBV6-5 with TRBJ1-2, with a possible D match to TRBD1 (5 bases). Germline CDR1 is MNHEY and CDR2 is SVGAGI. The CDR3 length is 14 residues. CDR3 amino acids: CASSYSQGSYGYAF. CDR3 nucleotide sequence: TGTGCCAGCAGTTACAGTCAGGGATCCTATGGCTACGCCTTC.

This clone was observed once. The V call is TRBV2, the J call TRBJ1-1; D call uncertain. V gave up 8 bases and J gave up 0 bases, with 10 bases separating them. Per the germline V gene, CDR1 is SNHLY and CDR2 is FYNNEI. The CDR3 runs to 13 residues. The CDR3 loop reads CASREWVNTEAFF. The CDR3 nucleotides read TGTGCCAGCCGGGAGTGGGTGAACACTGAAGCTTTCTTT.

This rearrangement joins TRBV9 to TRBJ1-2; perhaps TRBD1 as D (6 bases). The CDR3 covers 15 residues. Germline CDR1 reads SGDLS; CDR2 reads YYNGEE. Trimming took 3 bases from V and 4 from J, leaving 16 bases between them. CDR3 amino acids: CASSAGDGVGYGYTF. CDR3 DNA sequence: TGTGCCAGCAGCGCAGGGGATGGCGTAGGCTATGGCTACACCTTC. Drawing the rest from reference TRBV9 and TRBJ1-2, the complete variable domain is DSGVTQTPKHLITATGQRVTLRCSPRSGDLSVYWYQQSLDQGLQFLIQYYNGEERAKGNILERFSAQQFPDLHSELNLSSLELGDSALYFCASSAGDGVGYGYTFGSGTRLTVV.

The V gene is TRBV7-2, the J gene TRBJ2-3, with 8 bases that match TRBD2. Trimming took 1 base from V and 5 from J; bases not matched to a gene: 5. Germline CDR1 is SGHTA and CDR2 is FQGNSA. The CDR3 sequence is 15 residues long. CDR3 loop: CASSLEGRGVDTQYF. For the CDR3, the DNA is TGTGCCAGCAGCTTAGAAGGGCGGGGGGTAGATACGCAGTATTTT.

This chain connects TRBV9 to TRBJ2-7; D is unclear. Germline CDR1 is SGDLS and CDR2 is YYNGEE. The CDR3 is made up of 14 amino acids. Trimming stripped 0 bases from V and 6 bases from J, with 13 bases between. CDR3 region: CASSVVGELGEQYF. The CDR3 DNA is TGTGCCAGCAGCGTAGTGGGCGAGCTGGGCGAGCAGTACTTC.

The CDR3 sequence: CASTGTAISYNSPLHF. In DNA, the CDR3 is TGTGCCAGCACCGGGACAGCGATCTCCTATAATTCACCCCTCCACTTT. V usage is TRBV28 and J usage is TRBJ1-6, with 7 bases matching TRBD1. The CDR3 loop spans 16 amino acids. Germline CDR1 is MDHEN and CDR2 is SYDVKM. V dropped 7 bases and J dropped 0; count of bases not matched to a gene: 6.

V gene TRBV5-8 combines with J gene TRBJ2-2, with 7 nucleotides matching TRBD2. The CDR3 totals 15 residues. After removal of 0 bases from V and 5 bases from J, the junction contained 4 bases not matched to a gene. Germline V gene data show CDR1 as SGHTS and CDR2 as YDEGEE. CDR3 sequence reads: CASSLERGGTGELFF. As DNA, the CDR3 is TGTGCCAGCAGCTTGGAGCGGGGAGGGACCGGGGAGCTGTTTTTT.

This chain connects TRBV4-3 to TRBJ2-1, with TRBD1 matching 11 bases. The CDR3 runs 18 residues. Trimming removed 2 bases from V and 5 bases from J; junction bases left unmatched: 11. In germline, CDR1 is LGHNA, CDR2 YSLEER. CDR3 protein: CASSQYNSGQGVNNEQFF. The CDR3 nucleotides are TGCGCCAGCAGCCAATATAACTCGGGACAGGGGGTCAACAATGAGCAGTTCTTC.

The genes are TRBV7-3 and TRBJ2-1; D is perhaps TRBD1 (5 bases). Trimming cost V 4 bases and J 4 bases, with 17 bases left between them. Germline CDR1 SGHTA, CDR2 FQGTGA. The CDR3 is 16 residues long. DNA of the CDR3: TGTGCCAGCAGCTCACACGCACAGGAAACGTACAATGAGCAGTTCTTC. This codes for CASSSHAQETYNEQFF.

The chain has TRBV19 and TRBJ2-3; 8 bases line up with TRBD2. V lost 4 bases, J lost 0 bases, and 6 bases stayed unmatched. This CDR3 has 16 amino acids. CDR1 LNHDA and CDR2 SQIVND come from the germline V gene (reference sequence). The CDR3 DNA reads as TGTGCCAGTAGTACCCGACTAGCGCTGAGCACAGATACGCAGTATTTT. Its protein is CASSTRLALSTDTQYF.

In its sample, this clone was seen once. The V gene is TRBV18, the J gene TRBJ2-3; TRBD2 is a possible D gene (5 bases). V lost 5 bases to trimming and J lost 7 bases, with 13 bases between them. The germline gives CDR1 KGHSH, CDR2 LQKENI. The CDR3 has 13 residues. CDR3 in DNA: TGTGCCAGCTCATCCGGACTGGAGAATACGCAGTATTTT. Translation: CASSSGLENTQYF.